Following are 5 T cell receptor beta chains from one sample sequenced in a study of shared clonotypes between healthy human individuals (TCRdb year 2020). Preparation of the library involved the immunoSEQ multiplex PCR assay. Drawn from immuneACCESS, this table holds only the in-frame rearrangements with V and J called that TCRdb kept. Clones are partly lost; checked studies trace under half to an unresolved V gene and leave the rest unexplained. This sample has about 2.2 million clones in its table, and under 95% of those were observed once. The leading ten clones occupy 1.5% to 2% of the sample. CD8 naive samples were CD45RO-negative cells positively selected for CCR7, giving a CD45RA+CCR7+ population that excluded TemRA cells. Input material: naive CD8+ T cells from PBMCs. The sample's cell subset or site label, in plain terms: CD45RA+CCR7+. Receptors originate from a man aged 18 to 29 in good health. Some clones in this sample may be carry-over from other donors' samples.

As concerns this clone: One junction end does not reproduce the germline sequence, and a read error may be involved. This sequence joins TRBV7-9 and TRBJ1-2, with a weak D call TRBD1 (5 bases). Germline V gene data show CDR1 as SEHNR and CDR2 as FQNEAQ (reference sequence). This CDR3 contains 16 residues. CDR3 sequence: CASSFETVPPKYGYTF. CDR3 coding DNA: TGTGCCAGCAGCTTCGAGACAGTCCCCCCTAAGTATGGCTACACCTTC. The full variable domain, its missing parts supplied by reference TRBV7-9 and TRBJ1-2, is DTGVSQNPRHKITKRGQNVTFRCDPISEHNRLYWYRQTLGQGPEFLTYFQNEAQLEKSRLLSDRFSAERPKGSFSTLEIQRTEQGDSAMYLCASSFETVPPKYGYTFGSGTRLTVV.

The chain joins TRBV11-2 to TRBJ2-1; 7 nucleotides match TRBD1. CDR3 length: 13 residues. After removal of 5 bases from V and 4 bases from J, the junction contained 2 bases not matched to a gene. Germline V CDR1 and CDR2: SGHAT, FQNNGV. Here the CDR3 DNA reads TGTGCCAGCAGCGAACAGGGGTACAATGAGCAGTTCTTC. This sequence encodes CASSEQGYNEQFF.

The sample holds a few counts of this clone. The CDR3 region has the DNA TGTGCCAGCAGCCATGGGTTTGGGGGAGAGAACACTGAAGCTTTCTTT. Amino acid sequence: CASSHGFGGENTEAFF. V and J are TRBV7-8 and TRBJ1-1; TRBD1 might be the D (5 bases). Germline V lookup: CDR1 SGHVS, CDR2 FQNEAQ. V lost 5 bases and J 1 base, leaving 17 bases between the germline ends. The CDR3 has 16 residues.

The CDR3 DNA sequence: TGTGCCAGCAGCCGAGGGCGTAGGGACGGTCCCCCAATAAACACCGGGGAGCTGTTTTTT. The encoded protein is CASSRGRRDGPPINTGELFF. The chain employs TRBV21-1 and TRBJ2-2. TRBV21-1 is designated a pseudogene. The CDR3 contains 20 residues.

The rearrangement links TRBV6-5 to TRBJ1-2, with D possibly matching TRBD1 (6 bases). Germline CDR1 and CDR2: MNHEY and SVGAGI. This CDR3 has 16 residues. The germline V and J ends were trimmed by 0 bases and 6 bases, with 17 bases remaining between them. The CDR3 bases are TGTGCCAGCAGTTACTCAAAGTGGGCAGGGGAAAATGGCTACACCTTC. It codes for CASSYSKWAGENGYTF.